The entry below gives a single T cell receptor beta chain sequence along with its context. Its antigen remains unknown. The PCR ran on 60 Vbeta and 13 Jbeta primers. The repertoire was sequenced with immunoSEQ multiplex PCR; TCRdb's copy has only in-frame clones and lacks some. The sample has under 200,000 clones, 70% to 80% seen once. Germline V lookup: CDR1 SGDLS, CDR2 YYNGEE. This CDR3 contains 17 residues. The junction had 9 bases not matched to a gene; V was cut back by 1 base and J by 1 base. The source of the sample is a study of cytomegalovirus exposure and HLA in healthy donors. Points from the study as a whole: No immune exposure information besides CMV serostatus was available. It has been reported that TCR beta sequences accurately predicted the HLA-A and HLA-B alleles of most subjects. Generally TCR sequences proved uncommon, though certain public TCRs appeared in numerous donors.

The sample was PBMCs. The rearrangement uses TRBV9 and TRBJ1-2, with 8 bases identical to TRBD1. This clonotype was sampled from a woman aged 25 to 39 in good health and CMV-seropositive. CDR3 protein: CASSVSTGARLNYGYTF. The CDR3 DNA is TGTGCCAGCAGCGTATCGACAGGGGCCCGACTTAACTATGGCTACACCTTC.